This T cell receptor (beta chain) came from a study of control samples from healthy donors and cancer patients. Germline V gene lookup returns CDR1 LNHDA and CDR2 SQIVND (reference sequence). After removal of 2 bases from V and 6 bases from J, the junction contained 1 base not matched to a gene. The CDR3 contains 13 residues. TCRdb's copy holds only in-frame clones and misses some; the assay was immunoSEQ multiplex PCR. The data show under 200,000 clones, with approximately 86% seen just once and approximately 4.9% held by the top ten. The TCR sequence derives from a woman between 25 and 40 years old in good health. The chain recombines TRBV19 with TRBJ2-1, with 7 bases lining up with TRBD1. Sequencing input: blood. The CDR3 here is CASSINRGNEQFF. The CDR3 DNA is TGTGCCAGTAGTATAAACAGGGGCAATGAGCAGTTCTTC.